The entry below gives a single T cell receptor beta chain sequence along with its context. The antigen remains undetermined. The V gene lost 2 bases and the J gene lost 2 bases, with 3 bases spanning the gap. Germline V gene data show CDR1 as MNHEY and CDR2 as SMNVEV (reference sequence). The CDR3 length is 13 residues. Only in-frame clones appear in the TCRdb table, and some are missing; sequencing was by immunoSEQ multiplex PCR. This sample has 42,000 or so clones, with about 90% found just once. These data come from a study of OX40 agonist ivuxolimab in advanced cancers. Study-wide background: Patients received ivuxolimab, an agonistic anti-OX40 (CD134) antibody. People who had prior anti-PD-1, anti-PD-L1 or anti-CTLA-4 therapy could take part, and roughly 40% had some. Study-level results: In a subset of nonresponders, normalized T-cell clonal expansion was also low.

Autoimmune disease history or systemic immunosuppression meant exclusion. The chain carries TRBV27 and TRBJ2-2; D is unresolved. The specimen was CD4+ or CD8+ T cells sorted from blood, collected in a trial of the OX40 agonist ivuxolimab. The clonotype comes from an adult with an advanced solid tumor such as melanoma, head and neck, liver or kidney cancer. Here the CDR3 DNA reads TGTGCCAGCAGTTTAGCAAACACCGGGGAGCTGTTTTTT. Encoded protein: CASSLANTGELFF.